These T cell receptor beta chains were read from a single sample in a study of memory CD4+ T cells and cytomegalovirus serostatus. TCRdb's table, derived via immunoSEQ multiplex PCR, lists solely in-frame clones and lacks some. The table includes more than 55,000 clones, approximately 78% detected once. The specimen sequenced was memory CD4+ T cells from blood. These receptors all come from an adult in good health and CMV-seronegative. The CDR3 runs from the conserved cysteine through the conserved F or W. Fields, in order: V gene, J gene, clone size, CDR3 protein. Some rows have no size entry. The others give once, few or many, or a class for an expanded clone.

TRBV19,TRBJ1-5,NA,CASVSGLVGYSNQPQHF
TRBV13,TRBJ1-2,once,CASRLQGGSYGYTF
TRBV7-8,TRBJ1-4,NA,CASSSAATNEKLFF
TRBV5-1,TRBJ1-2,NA,CASSYDPGGRYGYTF
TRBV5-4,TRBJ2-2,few,CASSSRTGLDTGELFF
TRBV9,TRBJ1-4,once,CASGRDATNEKLFF
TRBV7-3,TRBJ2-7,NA,CASSLRGGGPYEQYF
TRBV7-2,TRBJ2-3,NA,CASRERGGWATDTQYF
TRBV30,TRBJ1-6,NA,CAWRSTGRANSPLHF
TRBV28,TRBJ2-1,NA,CASSPNGGLAGGKNEQFF
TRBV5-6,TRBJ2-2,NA,CASSLQRFGELFF
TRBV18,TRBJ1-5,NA,CASSQGQGAGQPQHF
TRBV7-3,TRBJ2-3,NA,CASSKSGSSTDTQYF
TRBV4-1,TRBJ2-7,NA,CASSPGQTTRSSYEQYF
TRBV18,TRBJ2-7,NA,CASSPTRGNEQYF
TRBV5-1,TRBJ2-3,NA,CASSLGQGSGDTQYF
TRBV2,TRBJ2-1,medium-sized,CASRPQGAGGMNEQFF
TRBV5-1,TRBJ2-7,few,CASSLGADPIYEQYF
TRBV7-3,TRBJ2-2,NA,CASSRGRRGTGELFF
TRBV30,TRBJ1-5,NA,CAWTPGRGNQPQHF
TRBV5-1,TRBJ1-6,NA,CASSLGGPRSYNSPLHF
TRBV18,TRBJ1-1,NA,CASSRDTVNTEAFF
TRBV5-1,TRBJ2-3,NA,CASSHGTREEDTQYF
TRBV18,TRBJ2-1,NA,CASSLGHIGNEQFF
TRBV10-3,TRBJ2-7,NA,CAISGMRSENEQYF
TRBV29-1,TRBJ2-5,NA,CSVARVGPAETQYF
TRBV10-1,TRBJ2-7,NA,CASSESGFPYEQYF
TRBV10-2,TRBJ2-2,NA,CASRTSGGGTGELFF
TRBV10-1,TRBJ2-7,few,CASSEGRGTKQYF